The T cell receptor (beta chain) under discussion was sequenced for a study of vaccination effects on CD4 cells after COVID-19. The protocol was immunoSEQ multiplex PCR, while the TCRdb copy is restricted to in-frame clones and leaves out a portion. This sample has tens of thousands of clones; around 77% occur once, and the top ten carry 2.9%. Study-level results: Pronounced clonal contraction occurred in clones induced by infection and by vaccine late after vaccination.

Germline CDR1 and CDR2: SGDLS and YYNGEE. V was pared by 0 bases and J by 1 base, with 6 bases between. The CDR3 loop spans 14 amino acids. Expansion of antigen-specific CD4+ T cells with viral peptide pools was carried out by the ViraFEST assay before sequencing. Culture lasted around eleven days before CD4+ T cell isolation. Nucleocapsid antibodies stayed negative before and after vaccination, showing no earlier SARS-CoV-2 infection. For each well, 1.9 million or so PBMC were cultured with 10 IU/ml IL-2 and around 9.6 ug/ml peptides. As regards this clone: What it binds is not known.

This sample comprised CD4+ T cells from PBMCs cultured with HCoV-NL63 spike peptides, obtained before COVID-19 vaccination. This receptor was identified in a human donor who received a COVID-19 vaccine. The genes are TRBV9 and TRBJ2-3, with D hard to call. The CDR3 loop reads CASSVEAGTDTQYF. DNA for the CDR3: TGTGCCAGCAGCGTAGAGGCAGGCACAGATACGCAGTATTTT. Filled out from reference TRBV9 and TRBJ2-3, the complete variable domain reads DSGVTQTPKHLITATGQRVTLRCSPRSGDLSVYWYQQSLDQGLQFLIQYYNGEERAKGNILERFSAQQFPDLHSELNLSSLELGDSALYFCASSVEAGTDTQYFGPGTRLTVL.